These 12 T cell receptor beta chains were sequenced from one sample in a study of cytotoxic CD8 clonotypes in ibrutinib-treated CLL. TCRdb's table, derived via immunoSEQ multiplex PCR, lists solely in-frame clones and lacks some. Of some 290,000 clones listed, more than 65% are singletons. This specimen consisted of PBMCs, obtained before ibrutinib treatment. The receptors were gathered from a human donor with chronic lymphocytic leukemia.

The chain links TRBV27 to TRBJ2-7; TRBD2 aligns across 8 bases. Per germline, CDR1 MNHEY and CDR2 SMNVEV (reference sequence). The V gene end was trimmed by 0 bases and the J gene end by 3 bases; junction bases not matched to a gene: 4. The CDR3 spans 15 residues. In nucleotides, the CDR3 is TGTGCCAGCAGTTTATCTGGGACTAGTTTCTACGAGCAGTACTTC. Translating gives CASSLSGTSFYEQYF.

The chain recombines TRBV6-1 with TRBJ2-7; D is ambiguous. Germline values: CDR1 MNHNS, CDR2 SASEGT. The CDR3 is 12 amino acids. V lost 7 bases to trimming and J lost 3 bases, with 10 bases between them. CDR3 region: CASTVGSYEQYF. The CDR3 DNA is TGTGCCAGCACGGTAGGAAGCTACGAGCAGTACTTC.

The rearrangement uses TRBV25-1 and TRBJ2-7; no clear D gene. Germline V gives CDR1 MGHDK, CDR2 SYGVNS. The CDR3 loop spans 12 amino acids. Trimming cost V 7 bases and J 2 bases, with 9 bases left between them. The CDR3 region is CASTEDAYEQYF. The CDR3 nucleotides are TGTGCCAGCACTGAGGACGCCTACGAGCAGTACTTC.

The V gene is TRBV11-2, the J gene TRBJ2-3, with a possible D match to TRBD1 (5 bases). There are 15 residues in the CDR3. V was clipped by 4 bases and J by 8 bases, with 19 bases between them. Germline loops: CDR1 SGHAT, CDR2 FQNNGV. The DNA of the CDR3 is TGTGCCAGCAGCTCACCCAGGGCCCGATTTGGTACGCAGTATTTT. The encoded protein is CASSSPRARFGTQYF.

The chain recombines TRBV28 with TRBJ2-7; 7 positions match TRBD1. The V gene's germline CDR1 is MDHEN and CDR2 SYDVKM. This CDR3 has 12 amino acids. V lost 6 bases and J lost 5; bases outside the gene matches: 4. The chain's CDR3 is CASSSGQDEQYF. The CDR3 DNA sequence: TGTGCCAGCAGCTCCGGACAGGACGAGCAGTACTTC.

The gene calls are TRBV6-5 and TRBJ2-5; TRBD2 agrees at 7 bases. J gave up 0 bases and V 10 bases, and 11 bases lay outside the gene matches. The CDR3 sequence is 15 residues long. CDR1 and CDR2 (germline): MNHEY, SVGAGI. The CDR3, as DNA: TGTGCCACAAAACGGGGTAGCGGGTACCAAGAGACCCAGTACTTC. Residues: CATKRGSGYQETQYF.

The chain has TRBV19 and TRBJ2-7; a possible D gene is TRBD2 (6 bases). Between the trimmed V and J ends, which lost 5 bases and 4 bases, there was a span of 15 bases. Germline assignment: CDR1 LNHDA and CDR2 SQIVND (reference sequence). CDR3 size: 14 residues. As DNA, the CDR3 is TGTGCCAGTAGTTTTAGCGGCTGGGCGTACGAGCAGTACTTC. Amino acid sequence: CASSFSGWAYEQYF.

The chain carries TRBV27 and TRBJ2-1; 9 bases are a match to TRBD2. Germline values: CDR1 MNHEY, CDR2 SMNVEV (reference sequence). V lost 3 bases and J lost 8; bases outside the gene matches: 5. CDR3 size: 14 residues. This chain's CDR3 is CASSFSTSGYEQFF. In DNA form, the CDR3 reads TGTGCCAGCAGTTTTTCCACTAGCGGGTATGAGCAGTTCTTC.

CDR3 protein: CASSLVPAYGYTF. The CDR3, as DNA: TGTGCCAGCAGTTTGGTGCCAGCCTATGGCTACACCTTC. The J gene is TRBJ1-2, the V gene TRBV28; D is unresolved. CDR1 MDHEN and CDR2 SYDVKM come from the germline V gene. The CDR3 spans 13 residues. With 3 bases removed from V and 4 bases from J, the gap between germline ends came to 9 bases.

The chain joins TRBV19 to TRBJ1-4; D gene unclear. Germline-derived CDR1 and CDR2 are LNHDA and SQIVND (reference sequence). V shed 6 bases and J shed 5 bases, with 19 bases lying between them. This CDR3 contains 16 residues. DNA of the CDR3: TGTGCCAGTAGAAGACGGGGAGGGCGGTGGAATGAAAAACTGTTTTTT. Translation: CASRRRGGRWNEKLFF.

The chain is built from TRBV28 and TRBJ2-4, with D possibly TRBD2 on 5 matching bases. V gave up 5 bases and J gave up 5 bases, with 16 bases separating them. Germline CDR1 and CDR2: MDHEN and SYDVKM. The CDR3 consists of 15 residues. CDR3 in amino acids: CASSPRTFFQNIQYF. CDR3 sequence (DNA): TGTGCCAGCAGTCCTCGGACTTTCTTCCAAAACATTCAGTACTTC.

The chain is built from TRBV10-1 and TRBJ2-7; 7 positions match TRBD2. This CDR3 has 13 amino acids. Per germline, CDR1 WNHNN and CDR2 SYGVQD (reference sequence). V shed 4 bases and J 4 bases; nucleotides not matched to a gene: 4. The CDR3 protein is CASSVKRDYEQYF. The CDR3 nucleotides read TGCGCCAGCAGTGTCAAGCGGGATTACGAGCAGTACTTC.